Below, one T cell receptor beta chain is given with its context. Its target is unknown. Lactation, pregnancy, other autoimmune disease or uncontrolled infection excluded patients. It was RNA transcripts that yielded the amplified TCR beta CDR3 regions. When the TCR CDR3 underwent first-round RT-PCR, the HTBI primer set was used. A single record per CDR3 protein comes from TCRdb applying MiXCR to the multiplex PCR reads. This table has hundreds of thousands of distinct CDR3 sequences, approximately 15% appearing once. The entry originates in a study of T cells in Graves' hyperthyroidism and ophthalmopathy. V lost 6 bases to trimming and J lost 6 bases; unmatched junction nucleotides: 10. The CDR3 has 15 residues. Germline values: CDR1 MDHEN, CDR2 SYDVKM. Study findings and constraints: Ophthalmopathy was separated from stable hyperthyroidism by a 13 V-J model.

The chain is built from TRBV28 and TRBJ2-7; TRBD1 matches at 11 bases. The receptor was derived from a woman in her thirties or forties with Graves' ophthalmopathy. The sample comprised blood. The CDR3 nucleotides are TGTGCCAGCAGCTCGCCGGGACAGGGGGTTCTCGAGCAGTACTTC. Encoded protein: CASSSPGQGVLEQYF.